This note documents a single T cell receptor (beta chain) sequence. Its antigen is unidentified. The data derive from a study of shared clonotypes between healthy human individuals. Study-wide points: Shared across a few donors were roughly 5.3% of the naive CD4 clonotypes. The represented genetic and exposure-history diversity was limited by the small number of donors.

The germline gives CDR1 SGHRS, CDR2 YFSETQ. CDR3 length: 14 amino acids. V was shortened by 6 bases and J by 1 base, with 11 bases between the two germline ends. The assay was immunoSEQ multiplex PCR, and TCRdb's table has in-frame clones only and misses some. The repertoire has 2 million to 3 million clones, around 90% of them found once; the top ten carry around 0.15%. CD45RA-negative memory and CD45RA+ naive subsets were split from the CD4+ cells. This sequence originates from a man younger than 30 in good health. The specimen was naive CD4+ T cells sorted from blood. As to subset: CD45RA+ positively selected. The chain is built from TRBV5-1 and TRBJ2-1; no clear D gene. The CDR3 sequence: CASNERSSYNEQFF. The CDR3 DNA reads TGCGCCAGCAACGAGAGGTCGTCCTACAATGAGCAGTTCTTC.